Listed below are T cell receptor beta chains from one sample, sequenced in a study of blood T cell repertoires in COVID-19. The table came from immunoSEQ multiplex PCR; TCRdb's copy has only in-frame clones and leaves some out. The sample lists some 170,000 clones, 87% occurring once. The sequenced sample was PBMCs or T cells enriched from blood (not recorded which). The receptors derive from a human donor with acute COVID-19. The donor label of this sample is uncertain. CDR3s include the opening cysteine and the closing phenylalanine or tryptophan. The D gene is left open where the match is weak. Not all rows give a size; the values are once, few, many and, for expanded clones, a class.

cdr3_length clone_size d_call j_call v_call cdr3_aa cdr3_nt
18 few . TRBJ1-1 TRBV9 CASSVGPGLTKVEAEAFF TGTGCCAGCAGCGTAGGGCCCGGTCTCACGAAGGTGGAGGCTGAAGCTTTCTTT
15 . . TRBJ1-5 TRBV2 CASRKGHNSNQPQHF TGTGCCAGCAGGAAGGGACACAATAGCAATCAGCCCCAGCATTTT
15 . . TRBJ1-1 TRBV5-4 CASSSRGGGSTEAFF TGTGCCAGCAGCTCTCGAGGGGGGGGGAGCACTGAAGCTTTCTTT
13 . . TRBJ2-7 TRBV6-5 CASSLGVTYEQYF TGTGCCAGCAGTTTGGGCGTCACCTACGAGCAGTACTTC
13 . . TRBJ2-5 TRBV7-6 CASSQQGTETQYF TGTGCCAGCAGCCAGCAGGGGACGGAGACCCAGTACTTC
15 . TRBD2 TRBJ2-1 TRBV9 CASSKLAGGGNEQFF TGTGCCAGCAGCAAACTAGCGGGGGGTGGAAATGAGCAGTTCTTC
14 once TRBD1 TRBJ1-2 TRBV4-1 CASSQEDRGGGYTF TGCGCCAGCAGCCAAGAGGACAGGGGAGGTGGCTACACCTTC
17 . TRBD1 TRBJ2-5 TRBV3-1/TRBV3-2 CASSQVYGTGEEETQYF TGTGCCAGCAGCCAGGTTTATGGGACAGGGGAGGAAGAGACCCAGTACTTC
15 . TRBD2 TRBJ2-7 TRBV7-8 CASRLSGGLFYEQYF TGTGCCAGCAGGCTTAGCGGGGGGCTTTTCTACGAGCAGTACTTC
14 . . TRBJ1-1 TRBV6-4 CASSPDGGGTEAFF TGTGCCAGCAGTCCCGACGGAGGAGGCACTGAAGCTTTCTTT
14 . TRBD2 TRBJ2-1 TRBV29-1 CSVEGKRGGYEQFF TGCAGCGTTGAAGGGAAGCGGGGGGGCTATGAGCAGTTCTTC
15 . TRBD2 TRBJ2-3 TRBV30 CAWSAGLGQTDTQYF TGTGCCTGGAGCGCGGGACTAGGCCAGACAGATACGCAGTATTTT